This entry describes one TCR beta chain. The data derive from a study of blood T cell repertoires in COVID-19. As for the study in general: COVID-19 samples collected from the United States, Italy and Spain covered acute and convalescent phases. Sources were T cells, B-cell-depleted T cells, or PBMCs; the material itself was cDNA or gDNA.

Study processing details: By means of reference gene primer amplification, nucleated cell counts were estimated. Measured with immunoSEQ multiplex PCR; TCRdb has only the in-frame clones, and not every one. V, J and clone size are those of that table, while D and trimming were read from the DNA. The sample contains more than 250,000 clones, around 90% of which appear only once. Sequenced input: peripheral blood. The clonotype comes from a man aged 50-60 years with active or convalescent COVID-19.

The CDR3 region is CASSLGVKSSGSEAFF. The CDR3 bases are TGTGCCAGCAGCTTAGGCGTGAAGTCGAGCGGCTCGGAAGCTTTCTTT. This chain uses TRBV11-2 with TRBJ1-1; D is undetermined. The CDR3 length is 16 residues. Trimming took 1 base from V and 8 from J, leaving 20 bases between them. Germline values: CDR1 SGHAT, CDR2 FQNNGV.